A single sample is the source of the 19 T cell receptor beta chains below, sequenced in a study of T cells after yellow fever vaccination. TCRdb processed the 5' RACE reads anew with MiXCR; each CDR3 protein has one entry. The table has 300,000 to 350,000 distinct CDR3 sequences, around a tenth seen once. Sample: CD4+ T cells sorted from PBMCs, taken 45 days after the yellow fever booster vaccination. Receptor source: a man aged 18-30 years who received the YFV17D yellow fever vaccine.

Only a few counts were recorded for this clonotype. J is TRBJ2-1 and V is TRBV7-6; no reliable D call. V lost 4 bases and J 0 bases, leaving 10 bases between the germline ends. The germline CDR1 and CDR2 sequences are SGHVS and FNYEAQ. The CDR3 length is 15 residues. CDR3 sequence reads: CASSSAISSYNEQFF. CDR3 nucleotides: TGTGCCAGCAGCTCGGCGATTAGCTCCTACAATGAGCAGTTCTTC.

The sample holds many counts of this clonotype. The chain joins TRBV9 to TRBJ2-5, with 7 bases identical to TRBD2. The CDR3 length is 12 residues. CDR1 is SGDLS, CDR2 YYNGEE, per germline. After removal of 7 bases from V and 4 bases from J, the junction contained 4 bases not matched to a gene. The chain's CDR3 is CASSGRRETQYF. The CDR3 bases are TGTGCCAGCTCCGGGAGGAGAGAGACCCAGTACTTC. The whole variable domain, remainder taken from reference TRBV9 and TRBJ2-5, is DSGVTQTPKHLITATGQRVTLRCSPRSGDLSVYWYQQSLDQGLQFLIQYYNGEERAKGNILERFSAQQFPDLHSELNLSSLELGDSALYFCASSGRRETQYFGPGTRLLVL.

This clonotype was recorded at least ten times. The chain joins TRBV12-3 or TRBV12-4 to TRBJ2-3, with TRBD2 matching 8 bases. With V trimmed by 4 bases and J by 5 bases, 8 bases remained unmatched. CDR3 length: 15 amino acids. This CDR3 reads CASSSRGGRKDTQYF. The CDR3 coding sequence is TGTGCCAGCAGTTCCCGGGGGGGCCGAAAAGATACGCAGTATTTT.

V is TRBV7-2 and J is TRBJ2-6; D unclear. Germline V gene sequence: CDR1 SGHTA, CDR2 FQGNSA. There are 15 residues in the CDR3. Trimming pared 8 bases from V and 1 base from J, leaving 12 bases between. The CDR3, as DNA: TGTGCCAGCGCCGATATGGGGTCTGGGGCCAACGTCCTGACTTTC. Its translation: CASADMGSGANVLTF.

The chain uses TRBV7-2 and TRBJ2-5; no reliable D call. There are 13 residues in the CDR3. The V gene's germline CDR1 is SGHTA and CDR2 FQGNSA. V lost 0 bases and J 4 bases, leaving 6 bases between the germline ends. CDR3 residues: CASSLASRETQYF. The DNA for the CDR3 is TGTGCCAGCAGCTTAGCTAGTCGAGAGACCCAGTACTTC.

This clonotype was observed many times. The rearrangement links TRBV11-2 to TRBJ1-5; D is perhaps TRBD1 (6 bases). CDR1 SGHAT and CDR2 FQNNGV come from the germline V gene. The germline V and J ends were trimmed by 3 bases and 6 bases, with 12 bases remaining between them. The CDR3 runs 14 residues. The CDR3 reads CASSLRGSTQPQHF. The CDR3 region has the DNA TGTGCCAGCAGCTTGAGGGGGTCTACTCAGCCCCAGCATTTT.

The sample holds a few counts of this clonotype. The J gene is TRBJ1-5, the V gene TRBV11-2, with D uncertain. Trimming shortened V by 3 bases and J by 5 bases, and 8 bases separated the two germline ends. From germline, CDR1 is SGHAT and CDR2 FQNNGV. There are 13 residues in the CDR3. As DNA, the CDR3 is TGTGCCAGCAGCTTCCAGAGGGATCAGCCCCAGCATTTT. Residues: CASSFQRDQPQHF.

In this sample, this clonotype turned up a few times. The V gene is TRBV11-2, the J gene TRBJ2-7; D gene unclear. V lost 5 bases and J 2 bases, leaving 10 bases between the germline ends. The CDR3 length is 13 residues. Looked up from germline, CDR1 is SGHAT and CDR2 is FQNNGV. Here the CDR3 reads CASSPRPAYEQYF. The CDR3 coding sequence is TGTGCCAGCAGCCCTCGGCCTGCCTACGAGCAGTACTTC.

This clonotype was detected ten times or more. V usage is TRBV7-2 and J usage is TRBJ1-6; D is unclear. The length of the CDR3 is 15 residues. Trimming cost V 1 base and J 6 bases, with 10 bases left between them. CDR1 SGHTA and CDR2 FQGNSA come from the germline V gene. The CDR3 loop is CASSLGPRGNSPLHF. The CDR3 region has the DNA TGTGCCAGCAGCTTAGGGCCTCGTGGTAATTCACCCCTCCACTTT. The entire variable domain, with the rest obtained from reference TRBV7-2 and TRBJ1-6, is as follows: GAGVSQSPSNKVTEKGKDVELRCDPISGHTALYWYRQSLGQGLEFLIYFQGNSAPDKSGLPSDRFSAERTGGSVSTLTIQRTQQEDSAVYLCASSLGPRGNSPLHFGNGTRLTVT.

The sample holds a few counts of this clonotype. The rearrangement links TRBV4-1 to TRBJ2-6; TRBD2 might be the D (5 bases). V dropped 8 bases and J dropped 0 bases, with 11 bases sitting between them. Germline V gene data show CDR1 as MGHRA and CDR2 as YSYEKL. The CDR3 has 15 amino acids. CDR3 nucleotides: TGCGCCAGCGCTAGGGCGGGCTCTGGGGCCAACGTCCTGACTTTC. This sequence encodes CASARAGSGANVLTF.

The sample holds a few counts of this clonotype. This chain connects TRBV7-2 to TRBJ2-2; 12 bases are a match to TRBD2. The CDR3 extends over 19 amino acids. The V segment lost 0 bases and the J segment 5 bases; nucleotides outside the gene matches: 10. Per the germline V gene, CDR1 is SGHTA and CDR2 is FQGNSA. As DNA, the CDR3 is TGTGCCAGCAGCTTAGCCAGCCTAGCGGGGGGGCAGAGGACCGGGGAGCTGTTTTTT. Translating it yields CASSLASLAGGQRTGELFF.

In this sample, this clonotype turned up many times. The chain has TRBV12-3 or TRBV12-4 and TRBJ2-1; D is unclear. The CDR3 has 13 amino acids. V lost 6 bases and J lost 6, with 12 bases in between. As DNA, the CDR3 is TGTGCCAGCAGCCTTCTAGTTGGCAATGAGCAGTTCTTC. Translated, it gives CASSLLVGNEQFF.

The rearrangement uses TRBV20-1 and TRBJ2-3, with 10 bases identical to TRBD2. V lost 5 bases, J lost 4 bases, and 6 bases stayed unmatched. CDR3 size: 14 residues. CDR1 DFQATT and CDR2 SNEGSKA come from the germline V gene (reference sequence). CDR3 coding DNA: TGCAGTGCTCTGAGCGGGGGGGTAGCAGATACGCAGTATTTT. As protein: CSALSGGVADTQYF.

This chain connects TRBV10-1 to TRBJ2-3; 8 bases are shared with TRBD1. CDR1 and CDR2 from the germline V gene are WNHNN and SYGVQD (reference sequence). J was trimmed by 4 bases and V by 0 bases; bases with no gene match: 6. This CDR3 spans 16 amino acids. As DNA, the CDR3 is TGCGCCAGCAGTGAGTCTGGCTCAGGGGGCGCAGATACGCAGTATTTT. Translated, it gives CASSESGSGGADTQYF.

The chain employs TRBV5-1 and TRBJ2-3; 10 nucleotides align to TRBD2. Germline V gene data show CDR1 as SGHRS and CDR2 as YFSETQ. The CDR3 runs 15 residues. V lost 2 bases and J lost 1; bases outside the gene matches: 1. The CDR3: CASSFGLAGTDTQYF. The CDR3 DNA follows: TGCGCCAGCAGCTTCGGACTAGCGGGCACAGATACGCAGTATTTT.

This clonotype was picked up many times. This sequence joins TRBV11-2 and TRBJ1-5, with no clear D. V was cut by 5 bases and J by 7 bases, with 12 bases left in between. Germline V lookup: CDR1 SGHAT, CDR2 FQNNGV. The length of the CDR3 is 13 residues. CDR3 nucleotide sequence: TGTGCCAGCAGCCCGGGTCTGGACCAGCCCCAGCATTTT. Translating it yields CASSPGLDQPQHF.

CDR3: CASSLEKGIVPNYGYTF. The CDR3 region has the DNA TGTGCCAGCAGCTTAGAGAAAGGAATAGTTCCTAACTATGGCTACACCTTC. V and J are TRBV13 and TRBJ1-2; D gene ambiguous. The germline V gene has CDR1 PRHDT and CDR2 FYEKMQ (reference sequence). The CDR3 runs to 17 residues. V was pared by 1 base and J by 0 bases, with 15 bases between. Based on the CDR3 plus reference TRBV13 and TRBJ1-2, the full variable domain is AAGVIQSPRHLIKEKRETATLKCYPIPRHDTVYWYQQGPGQDPQFLISFYEKMQSDKGSIPDRFSAQQFSDYHSELNMSSLELGDSALYFCASSLEKGIVPNYGYTFGSGTRLTVV.

This clonotype has a handful of counts. A much larger clone differs by one base, so this may be a read error. V usage is TRBV5-1 and J usage is TRBJ1-1; unclear D gene. Trimming removed 0 bases at V and 0 bases at J, with 6 bases between. CDR3 length: 14 residues. From germline, CDR1 is SGHRS and CDR2 YFSETQ. The CDR3 loop is CASSLDSMNTEAFF. For the CDR3, the DNA is TGCGCCAGCAGCTTGGACAGCATGAACACTGAAGCTTTCTTT.

This clonotype was counted between two and nine times. The chain combines TRBV13 with TRBJ2-7; 9 nucleotides line up with TRBD2. J was trimmed by 7 bases and V by 2 bases; bases with no gene match: 3. The CDR3 is made up of 13 amino acids. Germline CDR1 and CDR2: PRHDT and FYEKMQ (reference sequence). CDR3 sequence: CASSLRAGGEQYV. In DNA, the CDR3 is TGTGCCAGCAGCTTACGAGCGGGGGGTGAGCAGTACGTC.